This T cell receptor beta chain was sequenced in a study of cytomegalovirus exposure and HLA in healthy donors (dated by TCRdb to 2015 to 2018). In the study overall: In an earlier analysis of some 550 of the donors, 276 Gb of sequence data and 90 million to 120 million unique TCR beta sequences from approximately 180 million T cells were reported. To decide whether each TCR beta V gene segment behaved as functional or pseudogenic, an earlier analysis of approximately 620 of the donors relied on high-throughput TCR beta sequencing. Several DR-DQ haplotypes were treated as single units for association and clustering because of strong linkage in the cohort. In the later analysis, no new phenotypic data were used to find candidate immune exposures; instead, reliance was placed on TCR beta sequences and their occurrence across donors. The study profiled the T cell repertoires of hundreds of subjects by immunosequencing and related them to cytomegalovirus serostatus. On average, around 230,000 unique TCR beta nucleotide sequences were sequenced per donor among several hundred genotyped donors of the cohort, with around 19% of those sequences being non-productive. All discovery cohort repertoires had been generated using a single sequencing platform. Among the approximately 420 genotyped donors, around 81% belonged to the genetic ancestry cluster associated with self-reported Caucasian donors. In addition to the first cohort of approximately 670 subjects, a separate validation cohort of 120 different subjects was used. Both class I and class II loci were covered by HLA typing, at four-digit resolution. Genome-wide SNP genotypes for about three fifths of the roughly 670 donors were used in a later genetic analysis, which treated that subset as a discovery cohort. Roughly 300 gigabases of sequencing data and about 92 million unique TCR sequences made up an early release that covered 500 to 700 HLA-typed donors. In a later analysis, previously published TCR beta repertoires from several hundred donors were re-analyzed and high-resolution HLA genotyping was added so that TCR occurrence patterns could be studied. The study aimed to test whether signatures of past pathogen exposure could be identified by cataloging public T cell receptors. To predict cytomegalovirus infection status, the study brought together high-throughput TCR immunosequencing, statistical association of individual TCRs with disease status, and machine learning. Donor age, sex, ethnicity and CMV serostatus were collected together with the repertoire data. Typing coverage varied by locus: roughly 629-640 donors for A, B, C, DRB1 and DQB1; approximately 500 for DQA1; approximately 570 for DPA1; around 490 for DPB1. On the study overall, not on this receptor specifically: Because some donors lacked HLA typing at each locus, the association tests relied only on the typed subset. Most TCR sequences were seen in very few donors, while some public TCRs were found in many individuals. Broadly in line with IMGT annotations, most TCR beta V segments showed up in productive rearrangements about 87% or about 30% of the time in an earlier analysis of around 550 of the donors. A cluster of highly shared sequence variants was judged likely to be a technical artifact of the sequencing pipeline. A later genetic analysis reported fewer N-insertions in productive TCRs among donors in an Asian-associated ancestry cluster than the roughly 700-donor mean. The earlier analysis of approximately 560 of the donors excluded some 16 rarely observed V segments, including chromosome 9 orphons, because counts were too low. Three of the identified cytomegalovirus-associated TCR beta chains were confirmed in vitro to be specific for cytomegalovirus antigens. Linkage disequilibrium might explain the correlated functional status among segregating V segments, but an unknown experimental factor could not be excluded. The authors suggested that the approach could potentially be extended to other disease states and immunological phenotypes. The classifier was reported to diagnose cytomegalovirus status with high specificity and sensitivity in both the original and validation cohorts. Because the 87-base-pair reads could not distinguish some IMGT-functional V segments, including TRBV6-2 and TRBV6-3, those segments were excluded. A later analysis found that TCR association rates varied across HLA loci, with DRB1 alleles showing the most associated TCRs and HLA-C alleles the fewest. A further reported finding was that TCR beta sequences accurately predicted the HLA-A and HLA-B alleles for most subjects in the first cohort. In this cohort, only TCR beta chains were sequenced, and detectable features were limited by the absence of alpha or paired-chain data. According to a later analysis, most CMV-associated TCR beta chains appeared to be HLA-restricted, and the HLA associations seemed to be driven largely by CMV exposure. In a later analysis, HLA-associated TCR beta chains showed more clonal expansion and lower generation probabilities than non-associated chains that were equally common. The presence/absence analyses assumed that sequencing depth was roughly uniform across donors, and that assumption may not be true. A later analysis reported that several top co-occurrence clusters appeared linked to parvovirus B19, influenza, CMV and Epstein-Barr virus. Specific HLA alleles were associated with more than 15,000 TCR beta sequences at a false discovery rate of 0.05 in a later analysis. The study listed 150 to 200 TCR beta chains as associated with cytomegalovirus. For the cohort, immune exposure information was limited to CMV serostatus. When HLA alleles, especially DR and DQ, strongly co-occurred, attributing TCR associations to individual alleles was difficult. A later genetic analysis associated a missense DCLRE1C variant with V-gene and J-gene trimming of TCR beta chains, and an independent cohort replicated the association.

The library was produced with the immunoSEQ multiplex PCR assay. A mixture of 60 forward primers for TCR Vbeta segments and 13 reverse primers for TCR Jbeta segments was used in the multiplex PCR. The CDR3 region of rearranged TCR beta genes was amplified from genomic DNA with a multiplex PCR assay. On the Illumina HiSeq System, the amplified TCR beta libraries were sequenced as 87-base-pair reads. Regarding the original processing steps: Across the 670 or so repertoires, a later analysis counted tens of millions of unique TCR beta chains, about 10 million of which were shared by at least two donors. To remove PCR and sequencing errors, raw reads were error-corrected and collapsed into unique sequences using a nearest-neighbor algorithm that merged closely related sequences. Alignment of CDR3 sequences to IMGT reference sequences was used to assign V, D and J gene segments. Each retained sequence needed at least a six-nucleotide match to both a V gene segment and a J gene segment. A rearrangement was called productive if the CDR3 had no stop codons and remained in frame with V and J, and every other rearrangement was called non-productive. CDR3 was defined according to IMGT convention as the region running from the second conserved V-encoded cysteine to the conserved J-encoded phenylalanine. The earlier analysis of 587 of the donors excluded sequences that lacked an unambiguous match to a single V gene segment. An earlier analysis of under 750 of the donors called V segments functional above 56.7% productive rearrangements and segregating when the between-donor standard deviation exceeded 5%. A statistical classification framework was developed to diagnose cytomegalovirus status using the catalog of TCR beta chain sequences. A later analysis assigned V and J genes by comparing TCR nucleotide sequences with IMGT/GENE-DB human TR gene sequences. Using the TCRdist pipeline, a later analysis assigned CDR3 sequences along with most-parsimonious VDJ recombination scenarios. In a later analysis, each TCR beta chain was defined by its CDR3 amino acid sequence together with its V-gene family, and reads without a unique V-gene family were excluded. As a way to deal with suspected cross-contamination and a sequencing artifact, a later analysis dropped hundreds of nucleotide sequences that were highly shared and had low generation probability. For each public chain, a later analysis derived a clonal expansion index from normalized ranks of inferred template counts within each repertoire. In a later analysis, generation probabilities were computed using a VDJ recombination model fitted to out-of-frame rearrangements, and the results were checked against IGoR. In a later analysis, TCR-TCR, TCR-HLA and TCR-CMV co-occurrence was scored with hypergeometric tests, and a repertoire-size bias correction was applied to TCR pairs. To estimate false discovery rates, a later analysis permuted the HLA or CMV assignments 20 times. In a later analysis, co-occurring TCRs were grouped using DBSCAN, and TCRdist sequence similarity was added for clustering within HLA-allele-positive subsets. Repertoires with fewer than 30,000 or more than 120,000 public chains were left out of co-occurrence clustering, as were roughly five repertoires with anomalous nucleotide sharing. Entries here come from immuneACCESS through TCRdb and include only in-frame sequences with V and J called. Some clones fail to appear in such tables; in the studies checked, an unresolved V gene covers under half of the shortfall, and the cause of the remainder is unknown. The D gene and trimming were derived from the DNA, and the V and J assignments and clone size from that table. The sample data list about 170,000 clones, and roughly 80% of these were observed just once. The leading ten clones occupy about 0.98% of the sample.

The CDR1 and CDR2 encoded by the germline V gene are MNHNS and SASEGT. The CDR3 numbers 12 residues from cysteine through phenylalanine. The read is trimmed to its CDR3 DNA, 36 bases read in frame from base 1. A word on this clone: No antigen is known for it. No quality values exist for individual bases; no much larger clone is one base distant.

In total, more than 500 healthy bone marrow donors made up the cohort. Cohort members were all nominally healthy when sampled, although unrecorded immune exposures were likely present. The donor was CMV seropositive and belonged to the group of more than 250 seropositive cohort members. Each donor provided a peripheral blood sample, and peripheral blood mononuclear cells were used for TCR beta sequencing. The Qiagen DNeasy Blood Extraction Kit was used to extract genomic DNA from the blood cell samples. Rearrangement joined TRBV6-1 to TRBJ2-5; 10 bases in the junction line up with TRBD1. Judging by the DNA end, TRBJ2-7 fits better; the J call may be wrong. The source of this sequence is a girl between 2 and 10 years old in good health and CMV-seropositive. The sequencing input was PBMCs. The nucleotides read TGTGCCAGCAGGACAGGGGGCGACGAGCAGTACTTC. Translation gives CASRTGGDEQYF.